This T cell receptor (beta chain) derives from a study of cytomegalovirus exposure and HLA in healthy donors. Study information: It was reported in a later analysis that the same platform had been used for the 120 or so validation repertoires as for the approximately 700 first-cohort repertoires.

With regard to this clone: Its antigen is unidentified.

Some clones are missing from TCRdb's copy, which holds only in-frame ones; the method was immunoSEQ multiplex PCR. The data contain some 340,000 clones, around 90% of them singletons. The CDR3 length is 16 residues. The J segment lost 1 base and the V segment lost 2 bases, leaving 6 bases of the junction unmatched. Germline assignment: CDR1 MNHEY and CDR2 SVGAGI. Study results and limitations: Cytomegalovirus-associated status was assigned to about 160 TCR beta chains.

Material: PBMCs. The clonotype comes from a woman under 40 in good health and CMV-seropositive. This chain links TRBV6-5 with TRBJ2-7; the match to TRBD1 covers 9 bases. CDR3 sequence (DNA): TGTGCCAGCAGTTACCCGGGACAGGGCAGATCCTACGAGCAGTACTTC. Residues: CASSYPGQGRSYEQYF.